Shown below are 5 T cell receptor beta chains from a single sample sequenced in a study of T-cell reconstitution after alpha-beta-depleted transplantation in children. The library targeted TCRbeta and was prepared with unique molecular identifiers. One entry per CDR3 protein, called by TCRdb with MiXCR from the PCR reads. The table shows about 440,000 distinct CDR3 sequences, with roughly 43% occurring only once. This specimen was PBMCs, taken before TCRalphabeta/CD19-depleted stem cell transplant. Every receptor here comes from a girl aged 2-9 years with aplastic anemia, due to receive a stem cell transplant.

The chain combines TRBV20-1 with TRBJ1-2; 7 positions agree with TRBD1. This CDR3 region has 13 residues. Germline assignment: CDR1 DFQATT and CDR2 SNEGSKA (reference sequence). With 4 bases clipped from V and 2 bases from J, the junction kept 4 bases outside the gene matches. CDR3 protein: CSATRDRNYGYTF. CDR3 DNA sequence: TGCAGTGCTACCCGGGACAGAAACTATGGCTACACCTTC.

The chain couples TRBV29-1 to TRBJ2-3; tentative D call: TRBD1 (5 bases). Germline V CDR1 and CDR2: SQVTM, ANQGSEA. The CDR3 is 12 amino acids. V gave up 3 bases and J gave up 3 bases, with 7 bases separating them. The CDR3 loop reads CSVDQGTDTQYF. In DNA form, the CDR3 reads TGCAGCGTTGATCAGGGTACAGATACGCAGTATTTT.

This clonotype was seen a few times. J is TRBJ2-6 and V is TRBV12-3 or TRBV12-4; D is perhaps TRBD1 (6 bases). V lost 3 bases to trimming and J lost 3 bases, with 15 bases between them. The CDR3 is 17 residues long. The CDR3 coding sequence is TGTGCCAGCAGTTTGCATATTTGGGGGCATGGGGCCAACGTCCTGACTTTC. Protein: CASSLHIWGHGANVLTF.

The chain employs TRBV6-6 and TRBJ2-7; D tentatively fits TRBD1 or TRBD2 (5 bases each). This CDR3 region has 13 residues. CDR1 and CDR2 (germline): MNHNY, SVGAGI (reference sequence). The V end lost 6 bases, the J end lost 6 bases, and 15 bases lay between the germline ends. The CDR3 region is CASSRDGLSEQYF. CDR3 sequence (DNA): TGTGCCAGCAGCCGGGACGGTTTATCCGAGCAGTACTTC.

This clonotype occurred a few times. The V call is TRBV12-3 or TRBV12-4, the J call TRBJ2-5; D unclear. The CDR3 length is 13 residues. The V and J ends lost 3 bases and 7 bases respectively, with 12 bases between them. Here the CDR3 DNA reads TGTGCCAGCAGTTTGATGGACCTAGGGACCCAGTACTTC. Its protein product is CASSLMDLGTQYF.